This T cell receptor beta chain was captured in a study of blood T cell repertoires in COVID-19. Study summary: From the United States, Italy and Spain came samples of acute and convalescent COVID-19. The cDNA or gDNA used as material had been derived from T cells, B-cell-depleted T cells, or PBMCs.

Germline V gives CDR1 SGHVS, CDR2 FNYEAQ. V lost 5 bases to trimming and J lost 0 bases; unmatched junction nucleotides: 10. The CDR3 sequence is 17 residues long. Per the original data handling: Reference gene primer amplification gave estimated nucleated cell counts. Clones were sequenced by immunoSEQ multiplex PCR, and TCRdb holds only the in-frame ones, with some missing. The DNA gave D and trimming, while V, J and clone size come from that table. The sample holds 70,000 or so clones; approximately 86% are singletons and the top ten take over 4%. This rearrangement joins TRBV7-6 to TRBJ2-4; TRBD2 matches 7 bases. Sequencing used peripheral blood. The source is a man aged 50 or older with acute or convalescent COVID-19. CDR3 in amino acids: CASSPLWGGGAKNIQYF. CDR3 DNA sequence: TGTGCCAGCAGCCCCCTCTGGGGCGGGGGAGCCAAAAACATTCAGTACTTC.